This T cell receptor beta chain was captured in a study of blood T cell repertoires in COVID-19. Sequencing used immunoSEQ multiplex PCR; TCRdb keeps in-frame clones, though not all of them. The data contain about 190,000 clones, roughly nine tenths of them singletons. Germline-derived CDR1 and CDR2 are LGHNA and YNFKEQ. The CDR3 spans 15 residues. V gave up 0 bases and J gave up 2 bases, with 7 bases separating them. The receptor was derived from a man aged 60 to 75 with active or convalescent COVID-19. The specimen sequenced was peripheral blood. V and J are TRBV4-2 and TRBJ2-2; D gene unclear. This CDR3 is CASSQDGHNTGELFF. CDR3 DNA: TGTGCCAGCAGCCAAGATGGGCATAACACCGGGGAGCTGTTTTTT.